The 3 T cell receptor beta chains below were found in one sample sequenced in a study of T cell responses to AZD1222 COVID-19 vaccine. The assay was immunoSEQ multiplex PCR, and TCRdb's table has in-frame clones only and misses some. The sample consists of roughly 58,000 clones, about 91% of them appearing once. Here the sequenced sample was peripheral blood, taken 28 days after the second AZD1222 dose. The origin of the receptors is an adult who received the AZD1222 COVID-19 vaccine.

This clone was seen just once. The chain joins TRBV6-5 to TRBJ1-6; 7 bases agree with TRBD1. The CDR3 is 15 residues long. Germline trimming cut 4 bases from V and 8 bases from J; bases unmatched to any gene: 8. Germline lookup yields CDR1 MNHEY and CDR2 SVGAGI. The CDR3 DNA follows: TGTGCCAGCAGTTCGCCGACAGGGTCCCATTCACCCCTCCACTTT. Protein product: CASSSPTGSHSPLHF.

The DNA for the CDR3 is TGTGCCAGCAGCGCAGACTGGACAGGGGCAGACACCATATATTTT. Translation gives CASSADWTGADTIYF. The genes are TRBV5-4 and TRBJ1-3, with 9 bases lining up with TRBD1. V gave up 4 bases and J gave up 8 bases; unmatched junction bases: 10. CDR3 length equals 15 residues. From germline, CDR1 is SGHNT and CDR2 YYREEE (reference sequence).

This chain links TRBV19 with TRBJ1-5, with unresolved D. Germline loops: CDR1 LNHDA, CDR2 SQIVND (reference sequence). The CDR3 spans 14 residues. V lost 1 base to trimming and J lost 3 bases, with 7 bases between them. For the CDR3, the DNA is TGTGCCAGTAGTATAGGGGCAGACAATCAGCCCCAGCATTTT. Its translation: CASSIGADNQPQHF.